This passage covers 4 T cell receptor beta chains from one sample sequenced in a study of T cell changes during pregnancy in multiple sclerosis. The protocol was immunoSEQ multiplex PCR, while the TCRdb copy is restricted to in-frame clones and leaves out a portion. The sample lists some 55,000 clones; more than 85% were seen once. Sequences were derived from peripheral blood, sampled after pregnancy. The receptors derive from a female donor in good health, enrolled as a control in a pregnancy study.

The chain recombines TRBV6-5 with TRBJ2-7; 7 bases align to TRBD1. The length of the CDR3 is 14 residues. The trim removed 6 bases at V and 4 bases at J, leaving 9 bases unmatched. Germline V gene data show CDR1 as MNHEY and CDR2 as SVGAGI. Here the CDR3 DNA reads TGTGCCAGCAGCCGCGACAGGGTCGGTTACGAGCAGTACTTC. This codes for CASSRDRVGYEQYF.

The chain combines TRBV5-1 with TRBJ1-5; D unclear. The CDR3 is 15 residues long. V lost 0 bases, J lost 3 bases, and 10 bases lay in between. The V gene's germline CDR1 is SGHRS and CDR2 YFSETQ. The CDR3 protein is CASSLVAGSNQPQHF. CDR3 nucleotide sequence: TGCGCCAGCAGCTTGGTGGCCGGGTCCAATCAGCCCCAGCATTTT.

V gene TRBV6-1 combines with J gene TRBJ1-1, with D maybe TRBD1 (5 bases). Trimming removed 8 bases at V and 5 bases at J, with 15 bases between. CDR1 and CDR2 from the germline V gene are MNHNS and SASEGT. The CDR3 runs 13 residues. The CDR3: CASSGGAETEAFF. The CDR3 DNA follows: TGTGCCAGCTCCGGGGGAGCGGAGACTGAAGCTTTCTTT.

The chain carries TRBV18 and TRBJ2-4, with 8 bases fitting TRBD1. The CDR3 has 14 amino acids. Germline-derived CDR1 and CDR2 are KGHSH and LQKENI. Trimming at V came to 3 bases and at J to 8 bases, leaving 6 bases not matched to a gene. The DNA of the CDR3 is TGTGCCAGCTCACCCAGGACAGGGAGCGACATTCAGTACTTC. It codes for CASSPRTGSDIQYF.